This entry lists 31 T cell receptor beta chains sequenced from one sample in a study of blood T cell repertoires in COVID-19 (dated by TCRdb to the early 2020s). To prepare the library, the immunoSEQ multiplex PCR assay was applied. Imported from immuneACCESS, the table was reduced by TCRdb to in-frame sequences with V and J called. These copies leave out some clones; in studies compared against another copy, an unresolved V gene accounts for under half, and the cause of the remainder is not known. Here the sample has roughly 410,000 clones; around 89% occur a single time. The biggest ten clones account for approximately 1.5% of the sample. Sequencing was done on a sample of peripheral blood. These receptors were collected from a woman aged 40 to 55 with COVID-19, enrolled during active disease.

The chain recombines TRBV7-8 with TRBJ1-2; TRBD1 is a possible D gene (5 bases). The CDR3 covers 15 residues. V lost 7 bases and J 3 bases, leaving 18 bases between the germline ends. The germline V gene encodes CDR1 SGHVS and CDR2 FQNEAQ. DNA of the CDR3: TGTGCCAGCACCCCGGGGGGGAGGGCTTACTATGGCTACACCTTC. Amino acid sequence: CASTPGGRAYYGYTF.

The chain recombines TRBV2 with TRBJ1-3, with D maybe TRBD1 (6 bases). Per germline, CDR1 SNHLY and CDR2 FYNNEI. The CDR3 has 14 amino acids. The V and J ends lost 7 bases and 0 bases respectively, with 10 bases between them. This CDR3 reads CASMTTGSGNTIYF. CDR3 sequence (DNA): TGTGCCAGCATGACGACAGGCTCTGGAAACACCATATATTTT.

The chain employs TRBV6-4 and TRBJ2-7; TRBD2 might be the D (7 bases). V lost 3 bases, J lost 0 bases, and 24 bases lay in between. The CDR3 loop spans 19 amino acids. Germline lookup yields CDR1 MRHNA and CDR2 SNTAGT. CDR3 amino acids: CASSDSQWGGTRSSYEQYF. In DNA form, the CDR3 reads TGTGCCAGCAGTGATAGTCAGTGGGGAGGGACACGGAGCTCCTACGAGCAGTACTTC.

The chain links TRBV5-6 to TRBJ1-1; D unclear. The V and J ends lost 2 bases and 4 bases respectively, with 6 bases between them. The CDR3 is made up of 12 amino acids. Germline V gives CDR1 SGHDT, CDR2 YYEEEE. CDR3 protein: CASSFQVTEAFF. In nucleotides, the CDR3 is TGTGCCAGCAGCTTTCAGGTCACTGAAGCTTTCTTT.

The rearrangement links TRBV3-1 (or the pseudogene TRBV3-2) to TRBJ1-2; 8 bases are a match to TRBD1. This CDR3 has 14 amino acids. Germline values: CDR1 LGHDT, CDR2 YNNKEL (reference sequence). V was pared by 4 bases and J by 14 bases, with 15 bases of the junction left unmatched. Here the CDR3 reads CASSRGGRGRGMTF. Here the CDR3 DNA reads TGTGCCAGCAGCCGCGGGGGCAGGGGGCGCGGAATGACCTTC.

The chain recombines TRBV11-1 with TRBJ1-1; D is perhaps TRBD1 (5 bases). V was trimmed by 1 base and J by 4 bases, leaving 7 bases between them. The CDR3 covers 13 residues. Per the germline V gene, CDR1 is SGHAT and CDR2 is FQDESV (reference sequence). CDR3 loop: CASSLGQFTEAFF. The DNA for the CDR3 is TGTGCCAGCAGCTTAGGACAGTTCACTGAAGCTTTCTTT.

This chain links TRBV27 with TRBJ2-2; 7 nucleotides match TRBD1. The CDR3 is 14 residues long. V lost 2 bases and J lost 6; bases outside the gene matches: 3. The V gene's germline CDR1 is MNHEY and CDR2 SMNVEV (reference sequence). The CDR3 region has the DNA TGTGCCAGCAGTTTAGGACAGGCCTCCGGGGAGCTGTTTTTT. Translating gives CASSLGQASGELFF.

The V call is TRBV27, the J call TRBJ1-1; D is undetermined. Germline V gene sequence: CDR1 MNHEY, CDR2 SMNVEV (reference sequence). The CDR3 covers 11 residues. V was cut by 8 bases and J by 3 bases, with 7 bases left in between. The CDR3 region is CASLQDTEAFF. CDR3 DNA sequence: TGTGCCAGCCTTCAGGACACTGAAGCTTTCTTT.

The CDR3 protein is CACALRGSSPLHF. The CDR3, as DNA: TGTGCCTGTGCCCTCAGGGGCAGTTCACCCCTCCACTTT. The chain has TRBV19 and TRBJ1-6; maybe TRBD1 (6 bases). Germline CDR1 and CDR2: LNHDA and SQIVND (reference sequence). The CDR3 spans 13 residues. Trimming removed 11 bases at V and 9 bases at J, with 17 bases between. The full variable domain, in which reference TRBV19 and TRBJ1-6 provide the parts outside the CDR3, is DGGITQSPKYLFRKEGQNVTLSCEQNLNHDAMYWYRQDPGQGLRLIYYSQIVNDFQKGDIAEGYSVSREKKESFPLTVTSAQKNPTAFYLCACALRGSSPLHFGNGTRLTVT.

The chain uses TRBV4-1 and TRBJ2-2, with D hard to call. The V gene lost 0 bases and the J gene lost 6 bases, with 5 bases spanning the gap. The CDR3 spans 13 residues. From germline, CDR1 is MGHRA and CDR2 YSYEKL. The CDR3 DNA is TGCGCCAGCAGCCAAGATCAGGCCGGGGAGCTGTTTTTT. It is translated as CASSQDQAGELFF.

CDR3 region: CASSTGTGNGANEQFF. The CDR3 DNA reads TGTGCCAGTAGTACCGGAACAGGGAACGGTGCGAATGAGCAGTTCTTC. This sequence joins TRBV19 and TRBJ2-1; D possibly corresponds to TRBD1 (6 bases). The CDR3 sequence is 16 residues long. V was cut by 4 bases and J by 7 bases, with 20 bases left in between. Germline V gene lookup returns CDR1 LNHDA and CDR2 SQIVND (reference sequence).

In DNA form, the CDR3 reads TGTGCCAGCAGGTTAGGGGGGAAGAAGGATCAGCCCCAGCATTTT. Its protein product is CASRLGGKKDQPQHF. V usage is TRBV27 and J usage is TRBJ1-5, with D maybe TRBD1 (6 bases). Germline-derived CDR1 and CDR2 are MNHEY and SMNVEV (reference sequence). This CDR3 has 15 amino acids. With 6 bases removed from V and 5 bases from J, the gap between germline ends came to 17 bases.

This chain links TRBV19 with TRBJ2-1; the match to TRBD1 covers 7 bases. Germline V gives CDR1 LNHDA, CDR2 SQIVND (reference sequence). The J segment lost 8 bases and the V segment lost 7 bases, leaving 8 bases of the junction unmatched. This CDR3 spans 13 amino acids. The CDR3 sequence: CASTPTGWDEQFF. The DNA for the CDR3 is TGTGCCAGTACCCCGACAGGGTGGGATGAGCAGTTCTTC.

V is TRBV18 and J is TRBJ2-5, with TRBD2 matching 13 bases. V gave up 2 bases and J gave up 3 bases; unmatched junction bases: 6. This CDR3 comprises 17 residues. Germline-derived CDR1 and CDR2 are KGHSH and LQKENI. The CDR3 sequence is CASSPIPGLAGKETQYF. CDR3 bases: TGTGCCAGCTCACCAATTCCGGGACTAGCGGGAAAAGAGACCCAGTACTTC.

The chain has TRBV28 and TRBJ2-2; TRBD1 aligns across 10 bases. The V segment lost 5 bases and the J segment 1 base; nucleotides outside the gene matches: 4. CDR1 and CDR2 (germline): MDHEN, SYDVKM. There are 16 residues in the CDR3. The CDR3 bases are TGTGCCAGCAGTCCGGGACAGGGGTGGAACACCGGGGAGCTGTTTTTT. Protein: CASSPGQGWNTGELFF. The whole variable domain, filled in from reference TRBV28 and TRBJ2-2, reads DVKVTQSSRYLVKRTGEKVFLECVQDMDHENMFWYRQDPGLGLRLIYFSYDVKMKEKGDIPEGYSVSREKKERFSLILESASTNQTSMYLCASSPGQGWNTGELFFGEGSRLTVL.

This chain joins TRBV6-5 and TRBJ1-2, with D tentatively TRBD1 (6 bases). This CDR3 is 14 amino acids long. Germline V gene data show CDR1 as MNHEY and CDR2 as SVGAGI. Trimming cost V 5 bases and J 2 bases, with 12 bases left between them. The CDR3: CASSPVQGNYGYTF. As DNA, the CDR3 is TGTGCCAGCAGTCCCGTACAGGGAAACTATGGCTACACCTTC.

The rearrangement joins TRBV3-1 (or the pseudogene TRBV3-2) to TRBJ1-5; TRBD1 aligns across 7 bases. Germline assignment: CDR1 LGHDT and CDR2 YNNKEL (reference sequence). The CDR3 covers 13 residues. V lost 8 bases, J lost 5 bases, and 6 bases stayed unmatched. The CDR3 DNA follows: TGTGCCAGCGTACAGGGGTTGTATCAGCCCCAGCATTTT. It yields the protein CASVQGLYQPQHF.

This chain uses TRBV15 with TRBJ2-1; D call uncertain. This CDR3 is built from 14 residues. Trimming took 8 bases from V and 0 from J, leaving 11 bases between them. Germline-derived CDR1 and CDR2 are LNHNV and YYDKDF (reference sequence). The CDR3 DNA reads as TGTGCCACCCAAGACACCAGCTCCTACAATGAGCAGTTCTTC. It translates to CATQDTSSYNEQFF. The full variable domain, its missing parts supplied by reference TRBV15 and TRBJ2-1, is DAMVIQNPRYQVTQFGKPVTLSCSQTLNHNVMYWYQQKSSQAPKLLFHYYDKDFNNEADTPDNFQSRRPNTSFCFLDIRSPGLGDTAMYLCATQDTSSYNEQFFGPGTRLTVL.

CDR3 nucleotide sequence: TGTGCCAGCTCACCCCGGGACAGGGGGCGCCCCGGGGAGCTGTTTTTT. It codes for CASSPRDRGRPGELFF. The V and J genes are TRBV18 and TRBJ2-2, with 12 nucleotides matching TRBD1. V was clipped by 3 bases and J by 6 bases; unmatched bases: 5. Germline V CDR1 and CDR2: KGHSH, LQKENI. The CDR3 loop spans 16 amino acids.

The chain couples TRBV7-9 to TRBJ1-5; 9 positions match TRBD1. CDR1 SEHNR and CDR2 FQNEAQ come from the germline V gene (reference sequence). The V segment lost 3 bases and the J segment 9 bases; nucleotides outside the gene matches: 15. The CDR3 covers 17 residues. This CDR3 is CASSFSGTGTATRPQHF. CDR3 sequence (DNA): TGTGCCAGCAGCTTTTCCGGGACAGGGACAGCTACTCGGCCCCAGCATTTT.

The chain uses TRBV5-1 and TRBJ2-3; 8 bases fit TRBD1. The germline gives CDR1 SGHRS, CDR2 YFSETQ. V lost 6 bases and J lost 6; bases outside the gene matches: 9. The CDR3 is made up of 14 amino acids. CDR3 loop: CASNTQGALDTQYF. For the CDR3, the DNA is TGCGCCAGCAACACGCAGGGGGCGTTGGATACGCAGTATTTT.

This chain links TRBV30 with TRBJ2-5; D not resolved. Deletions cut 0 bases from V and 0 bases from J, with 5 bases between. This CDR3 contains 13 residues. CDR1 is GTSNPN, CDR2 SVGIG, per germline (reference sequence). The CDR3 is CAWSVRDQETQYF. CDR3 nucleotides: TGTGCCTGGAGTGTACGGGACCAAGAGACCCAGTACTTC.

The chain links TRBV7-2 to TRBJ1-5; possible D gene TRBD1, 6 bases. The V gene's germline CDR1 is SGHTA and CDR2 FQGNSA. The CDR3 is made up of 15 amino acids. The V gene lost 3 bases and the J gene lost 1 base, with 10 bases spanning the gap. The DNA for the CDR3 is TGTGCCAGCAGCTTGAACAGGGCCAGCAATCAGCCCCAGCATTTT. Its translation is CASSLNRASNQPQHF.

V usage is TRBV6-5 and J usage is TRBJ1-1; TRBD1 matches at 7 bases. This CDR3 region has 14 residues. V lost 0 bases and J lost 5; bases outside the gene matches: 3. Germline V gene data show CDR1 as MNHEY and CDR2 as SVGAGI. CDR3 bases: TGTGCCAGCAGTTACTCGGCAGGGGGGACTGAAGCTTTCTTT. This sequence encodes CASSYSAGGTEAFF.

The chain employs TRBV5-1 and TRBJ2-3, with 11 bases fitting TRBD2. This CDR3 is built from 16 residues. CDR1 is SGHRS and CDR2 is YFSETQ in the germline V gene. With 1 base clipped from V and 2 bases from J, the junction kept 3 bases outside the gene matches. This chain's CDR3 is CASSLTSGSLTDTQYF. As DNA, the CDR3 is TGCGCCAGCAGCTTGACTAGCGGGAGTCTCACAGATACGCAGTATTTT.

This clone was counted once. This chain connects TRBV2 to TRBJ2-3; 10 nucleotides align to TRBD2. The germline CDR1 and CDR2 sequences are SNHLY and FYNNEI. CDR3 length equals 17 residues. V lost 3 bases, J lost 2 bases, and 8 bases stayed unmatched. In nucleotides, the CDR3 is TGTGCCAGCAGTGATCTCTGGCTAGCGGGGGTCACAGATACGCAGTATTTT. Its protein product is CASSDLWLAGVTDTQYF.

This chain links TRBV7-2 with TRBJ2-3, with 9 bases identical to TRBD2. The CDR3 runs to 14 residues. V shed 8 bases, J shed 0 bases, and the junction held 3 bases outside the gene matches. The germline CDR1 and CDR2 sequences are SGHTA and FQGNSA. DNA of the CDR3: TGTGCCAGCTTGCGGGGGGGTAGCACAGATACGCAGTATTTT. Translated, it gives CASLRGGSTDTQYF. The variable domain in full, completed from reference TRBV7-2 and TRBJ2-3, reads GAGVSQSPSNKVTEKGKDVELRCDPISGHTALYWYRQSLGQGLEFLIYFQGNSAPDKSGLPSDRFSAERTGGSVSTLTIQRTQQEDSAVYLCASLRGGSTDTQYFGPGTRLTVL.

The V and J genes are TRBV18 and TRBJ1-1; possible D gene TRBD1, 6 bases. The CDR3 consists of 15 residues. V was pared by 3 bases and J by 1 base, with 12 bases between. The germline V gene encodes CDR1 KGHSH and CDR2 LQKENI. The CDR3 nucleotides are TGTGCCAGCTCACCCGTCGGACAGTGGAACACTGAAGCTTTCTTT. Translated, it gives CASSPVGQWNTEAFF.

This sequence joins TRBV28 and TRBJ2-7; the match to TRBD2 covers 9 bases. The CDR3 loop spans 14 amino acids. The V and J ends lost 7 bases and 4 bases, in that order; junction bases with no gene match: 8. CDR1 MDHEN and CDR2 SYDVKM come from the germline V gene. DNA for the CDR3: TGTGCCAGCACCCACAGCGGGGGGCGATACGAGCAGTACTTC. Translation: CASTHSGGRYEQYF.

The chain uses TRBV29-1 and TRBJ1-2, with D perhaps matching TRBD1 (6 bases). V lost 3 bases and J lost 5, with 10 bases in between. The germline V gene has CDR1 SQVTM and CDR2 ANQGSEA. The CDR3 extends over 12 amino acids. CDR3 sequence: CSVDKGGYGYTF. CDR3 nucleotide sequence: TGCAGCGTTGATAAGGGGGGGTATGGCTACACCTTC.

The chain has TRBV19 and TRBJ1-1; D remains unclear. The CDR3 runs to 15 residues. V was pared by 7 bases and J by 1 base, with 16 bases between. Germline-derived CDR1 and CDR2 are LNHDA and SQIVND (reference sequence). The CDR3 sequence is CASTPTLGRNTEAFF. Here the CDR3 DNA reads TGTGCCAGTACCCCGACCTTAGGGAGGAACACTGAAGCTTTCTTT. Supplemented by reference TRBV19 and TRBJ1-1, the full variable domain reads DGGITQSPKYLFRKEGQNVTLSCEQNLNHDAMYWYRQDPGQGLRLIYYSQIVNDFQKGDIAEGYSVSREKKESFPLTVTSAQKNPTAFYLCASTPTLGRNTEAFFGQGTRLTVV.